Shown below are 9 T cell receptor beta chains from a single sample sequenced in a study of regulatory T cells in long-lasting Graves disease. Time point: newly diagnosed GD, antithyroid drugs for less than 3 months. Researchers made the TCR library from RNA that was extracted from PBMCs. Assembly of TCR beta libraries relied on iRepertoire HTBI primers together with Arm-PCR of CDR3 regions. Via MiXCR, TCRdb re-called the multiplex PCR reads, giving one row per CDR3 protein. The table lists 200,000 to 250,000 distinct CDR3 sequences, about a sixth of them singletons. Specimen: peripheral blood mononuclear cells (PBMCs), collected at new diagnosis, from a patient treated with antithyroid drugs. These TCRs come from a female donor with Graves disease.

This clonotype was seen once. This chain joins TRBV2 and TRBJ2-1; tentatively, D is TRBD1 (5 bases). The DNA end is more similar to TRBJ2-5, so the J call may be wrong. The germline CDR1 and CDR2 sequences are SNHLY and FYNNEI. The CDR3 consists of 15 residues. CDR3 sequence (DNA): TGTGCCAGCAGCCCCGGAGCAGGGTACGTCCGGACCCAGTACTTC. Its protein is CASSPGAGYVRTQYF.

The V call is TRBV7-9, the J call TRBJ1-5; 7 bases map to TRBD1. The germline gives CDR1 SEHNR, CDR2 FQNEAQ (reference sequence). V trimming: 5 bases; J trimming: 0 bases; junction bases outside the gene matches: 4. The length of the CDR3 is 15 residues. CDR3 region: CASSLGQDSNQPQHF. DNA of the CDR3: TGTGCCAGCAGCCTAGGACAGGATAGCAATCAGCCCCAGCATTTT.

This clonotype has a count of ten or more. V and J are TRBV4-1 and TRBJ1-2; D is unresolved. This CDR3 region has 15 residues. Trimming pared 1 base from V and 3 bases from J, leaving 12 bases between. Germline CDR1 is MGHRA and CDR2 is YSYEKL. The CDR3 here is CASSQGSFGHYGYTF. The CDR3 nucleotides read TGCGCCAGCAGCCAAGGGTCCTTCGGGCACTATGGCTACACCTTC.

The J gene is TRBJ2-1, the V gene TRBV7-2, with 8 bases lining up with TRBD2. The CDR3 loop spans 14 amino acids. Germline V gene sequence: CDR1 SGHTA, CDR2 FQGNSA. With 3 bases clipped from V and 5 bases from J, the junction kept 3 bases outside the gene matches. This CDR3 is CASSFPGRDNEQFF. CDR3 bases: TGTGCCAGCAGCTTCCCCGGGAGGGACAATGAGCAGTTCTTC.

This clonotype was recorded many times. The J gene is TRBJ1-4, the V gene TRBV20-1, with D unclear. Germline CDR1 is DFQATT and CDR2 is SNEGSKA (reference sequence). The CDR3 spans 14 residues. The V end lost 6 bases, the J end lost 4 bases, and 15 bases lay between the germline ends. The CDR3 DNA reads TGCAGTGCCCGACCCACAGAATATAATGAAAAACTGTTTTTT. Its protein is CSARPTEYNEKLFF.

The V gene is TRBV5-1, the J gene TRBJ2-2; tentative D call: TRBD1 (5 bases). The germline V gene has CDR1 SGHRS and CDR2 YFSETQ. CDR3 length equals 15 residues. V lost 0 bases and J lost 2, with 8 bases in between. CDR3 bases: TGCGCCAGCAGCTTGGTTAGGGGAAACACCGGGGAGCTGTTTTTT. This sequence encodes CASSLVRGNTGELFF.

Turning to this clonotype: Since a far larger clone is one base different, this is likely a read error. This rearrangement joins TRBV7-2 to TRBJ2-3, with D perhaps being TRBD1 or TRBD2 (5 bases each). Germline values: CDR1 SGHTA, CDR2 FQGNSA. The CDR3 length is 15 residues. V lost 5 bases to trimming and J lost 0 bases, with 12 bases between them. DNA of the CDR3: TGTGCCAGCAGCGCAACCGGGACCAGCACAGATACGCAGTATTTT. This translates into CASSATGTSTDTQYF.

This clonotype was picked up many times. The V and J genes are TRBV12-3 or TRBV12-4 and TRBJ1-5; a weak D match, TRBD1 (6 bases). The CDR3 is 15 residues long. V was shortened by 3 bases and J by 6 bases, with 15 bases between the two germline ends. The CDR3 protein is CASSFGQGGGQPQHF. Written as DNA, the CDR3 is TGTGCCAGCAGTTTCGGGCAGGGAGGGGGTCAGCCCCAGCATTTT.

This clonotype was observed at least ten times. The chain combines TRBV2 with TRBJ1-5; D ambiguous. From germline, CDR1 is SNHLY and CDR2 FYNNEI. V was trimmed by 7 bases and J by 0 bases, leaving 19 bases between them. The CDR3 has 17 amino acids. The CDR3 DNA is TGTGCCAGCATGCGGGCAGAGAGCACCTATAGCAATCAGCCCCAGCATTTT. This encodes CASMRAESTYSNQPQHF.